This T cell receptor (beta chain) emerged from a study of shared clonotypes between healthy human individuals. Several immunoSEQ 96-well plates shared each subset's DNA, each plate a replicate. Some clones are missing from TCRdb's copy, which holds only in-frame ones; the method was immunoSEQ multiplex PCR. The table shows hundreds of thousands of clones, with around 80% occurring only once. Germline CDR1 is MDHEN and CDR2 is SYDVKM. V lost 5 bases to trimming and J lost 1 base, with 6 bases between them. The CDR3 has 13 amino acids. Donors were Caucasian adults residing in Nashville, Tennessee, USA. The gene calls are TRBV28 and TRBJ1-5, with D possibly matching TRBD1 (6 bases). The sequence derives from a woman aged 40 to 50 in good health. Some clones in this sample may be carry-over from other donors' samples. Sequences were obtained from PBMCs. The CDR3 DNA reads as TGTGCCAGCAGTGGGACAAGCAATCAGCCCCAGCATTTT. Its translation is CASSGTSNQPQHF.